A single sample gave rise to the 24 T cell receptor beta chains below, sequenced in a study of blood T cell repertoires in COVID-19 (dated by TCRdb to the early 2020s). Library preparation was by the immunoSEQ multiplex PCR assay. Drawn from immuneACCESS, this table holds only the in-frame rearrangements with V and J called that TCRdb kept. Clones are partly lost; checked studies trace under half to an unresolved V gene and leave the rest unexplained. Within this sample are nearly 95,000 clones, with more than 75% of them counted one time only. Approximately 4.4% of the sample is held by the ten biggest clonotypes. Sequencing was carried out using peripheral blood. The receptors originated from an elderly woman with acute or convalescent COVID-19.

This clone occurred a few times. The rearrangement links TRBV2 to TRBJ1-5; D may be TRBD1 (5 bases). The V and J ends lost 6 bases and 9 bases respectively, with 18 bases between them. Germline V gene lookup returns CDR1 SNHLY and CDR2 FYNNEI. This CDR3 is 14 amino acids long. The CDR3 nucleotides read TGTGCCAGCAGCTCTGAGTTAGGGGTGAGGCCCCAGCATTTT. It codes for CASSSELGVRPQHF. The complete variable domain, with remaining parts taken from reference TRBV2 and TRBJ1-5, reads EPEVTQTPSHQVTQMGQEVILRCVPISNHLYFYWYRQILGQKVEFLVSFYNNEISEKSEIFDDQFSVERPDGSNFTLKIRSTKLEDSAMYFCASSSELGVRPQHFGDGTRLSIL.

This clone was recorded a few times. The chain combines TRBV12-5 with TRBJ1-1, with a possible D match to TRBD1 (6 bases). The ends were cut back, 2 bases at V and 7 bases at J, with 11 bases in the middle. This CDR3 contains 13 residues. The V gene's germline CDR1 is LGHNT and CDR2 FRNRAP. CDR3 coding DNA: TGTGCTAGTGGTTTGCCTGGGGGCCGTGAAGCTTTCTTT. Translation gives CASGLPGGREAFF.

V is TRBV9 and J is TRBJ2-5, with 12 bases fitting TRBD1. The V gene's germline CDR1 is SGDLS and CDR2 YYNGEE. The CDR3 has 17 amino acids. The junction had 16 bases not matched to a gene; V was cut back by 8 bases and J by 5 bases. Here the CDR3 reads CARRTNGWDRGHETQYF. CDR3 DNA: TGTGCCAGGCGGACAAATGGTTGGGACAGGGGGCATGAGACCCAGTACTTC. Full variable domain (remainder filled in from reference TRBV9 and TRBJ2-5): DSGVTQTPKHLITATGQRVTLRCSPRSGDLSVYWYQQSLDQGLQFLIQYYNGEERAKGNILERFSAQQFPDLHSELNLSSLELGDSALYFCARRTNGWDRGHETQYFGPGTRLLVL.

The chain uses TRBV7-3 and TRBJ2-1; no reliable D call. V lost 3 bases and J 6 bases, leaving 9 bases between the germline ends. The germline V gene has CDR1 SGHTA and CDR2 FQGTGA. The CDR3 length is 13 residues. CDR3 sequence reads: CASSLSGVNEQFF. In nucleotides, the CDR3 is TGTGCCAGCAGCTTGTCAGGCGTCAATGAGCAGTTCTTC.

A few counts support this clone. The germline gene is not matched at one end of the junction; a read error may be the cause. The rearrangement joins TRBV7-9 to TRBJ2-7; 7 bases agree with TRBD2. This CDR3 region has 12 residues. Germline V gene sequence: CDR1 SEHNR, CDR2 FQNEAQ (reference sequence). The CDR3 nucleotides are TGTGCCAGCAGCTTAATATCGGCGGGAGAGGACTTC. As protein: CASSLISAGEDF.

This clone came up once. The chain links TRBV27 to TRBJ1-2, with 8 bases that match TRBD1. Looked up from germline, CDR1 is MNHEY and CDR2 is SMNVEV (reference sequence). With V trimmed by 4 bases and J by 3 bases, 10 bases remained unmatched. This CDR3 is 16 amino acids long. The CDR3 here is CASSSLRQGTYYGYTF. As DNA, the CDR3 is TGTGCCAGCAGTTCCTTACGACAGGGGACCTACTATGGCTACACCTTC.

V usage is TRBV15 and J usage is TRBJ2-7; D remains unclear. Germline lookup yields CDR1 LNHNV and CDR2 YYDKDF (reference sequence). V lost 0 bases and J 1 base, leaving 13 bases between the germline ends. This CDR3 spans 16 amino acids. CDR3 loop: CATSREERSASYEQYF. CDR3 DNA sequence: TGTGCCACCAGCAGAGAGGAGAGATCAGCTTCCTACGAGCAGTACTTC.

V is TRBV6-5 and J is TRBJ2-2; D is possibly TRBD2 (6 bases). The CDR3 contains 14 residues. Trimming left V 7 bases short and J 1 base short, with 10 bases between. Per germline, CDR1 MNHEY and CDR2 SVGAGI. This chain's CDR3 is CASKRAGNTGELFF. Here the CDR3 DNA reads TGTGCCAGCAAACGAGCGGGGAACACCGGGGAGCTGTTTTTT.

The rearrangement links TRBV6-6 to TRBJ1-2; 7 bases map to TRBD1. The V segment lost 6 bases and the J segment 5 bases; nucleotides outside the gene matches: 9. The CDR3 covers 14 residues. The V gene's germline CDR1 is MNHNY and CDR2 SVGAGI (reference sequence). The CDR3, as DNA: TGTGCCAGCAGGACAGACAGGGCTACGTATGGCTACACCTTC. This gives the protein CASRTDRATYGYTF.

The rearrangement links TRBV7-6 to TRBJ2-2; TRBD2 matches at 10 bases. Germline assignment: CDR1 SGHVS and CDR2 FNYEAQ. Trimming at V came to 2 bases and at J to 4 bases, leaving 10 bases not matched to a gene. The CDR3 covers 18 residues. This CDR3 reads CASSLRASGGAVTGELFF. The CDR3 DNA reads as TGTGCCAGCAGCTTAAGGGCCAGCGGGGGGGCCGTCACCGGGGAGCTGTTTTTT.

The CDR3 nucleotides are TGTGCCAGCAGCTCGACCCAGGGACTAGCGGGGGGGGCCTACGAGCAGTACTTC. This codes for CASSSTQGLAGGAYEQYF. The rearrangement joins TRBV7-6 to TRBJ2-7, with 16 bases that match TRBD2. The J segment lost 2 bases and the V segment lost 4 bases, leaving 8 bases of the junction unmatched. There are 18 residues in the CDR3. CDR1 is SGHVS and CDR2 is FNYEAQ in the germline V gene.

The chain recombines TRBV7-3 with TRBJ1-2, with D maybe TRBD1 (5 bases). This CDR3 contains 15 residues. V lost 6 bases and J lost 5, with 19 bases in between. Looked up from germline, CDR1 is SGHTA and CDR2 is FQGTGA. DNA of the CDR3: TGTGCCAGCAGTCCCTTGGGGGGAAGAGGGTATGGCTACACCTTC. Protein sequence: CASSPLGGRGYGYTF.

J is TRBJ2-5 and V is TRBV4-3, with D maybe TRBD1 (6 bases). The ends were cut back, 3 bases at V and 1 base at J, with 15 bases in the middle. The CDR3 length is 16 residues. Germline V CDR1 and CDR2: LGHNA, YSLEER. The CDR3 loop reads CASSQSTGRGQETQYF. The CDR3, as DNA: TGCGCCAGCAGCCAGTCTACAGGGAGAGGCCAAGAGACCCAGTACTTC.

This clone was seen once. This chain joins TRBV6-2 or TRBV6-3 and TRBJ2-1; 13 nucleotides line up with TRBD2. The CDR3 runs to 17 residues. The germline V gene encodes CDR1 MNHEY and CDR2 SVGEGT. The V and J ends lost 5 bases and 5 bases, in that order; junction bases with no gene match: 9. The CDR3 is CASSPTSGGAKNNEQFF. In DNA, the CDR3 is TGTGCCAGCAGTCCCACTAGCGGGGGGGCAAAAAACAATGAGCAGTTCTTC.

The chain carries TRBV3-1 (or the pseudogene TRBV3-2) and TRBJ2-3, with a possible D match to TRBD2 (6 bases). Germline CDR1 is LGHDT and CDR2 is YNNKEL (reference sequence). V was trimmed by 3 bases and J by 2 bases, leaving 18 bases between them. The CDR3 has 17 amino acids. CDR3 loop: CASSHMGREAFTDTQYF. CDR3 sequence (DNA): TGTGCCAGCAGCCATATGGGGCGGGAAGCCTTCACAGATACGCAGTATTTT.

As for this clone: Other DNA sequences in the sample encode the same CDR3. The chain employs TRBV18 and TRBJ2-1, with 10 nucleotides matching TRBD1. There are 15 residues in the CDR3. CDR1 and CDR2 (germline): KGHSH, LQKENI. The V gene end was trimmed by 0 bases and the J gene end by 4 bases; junction bases not matched to a gene: 0. CDR3 loop: CASSPPGQGYNEQFF. The CDR3 region has the DNA TGTGCCAGCTCACCACCGGGACAGGGGTACAATGAGCAGTTCTTC.

This chain uses TRBV7-6 with TRBJ1-3, with TRBD1 as a possible D gene (6 bases). Germline assignment: CDR1 SGHVS and CDR2 FNYEAQ. The CDR3 covers 17 residues. V was shortened by 5 bases and J by 0 bases, with 17 bases between the two germline ends. The CDR3 region is CASSPRTAHLSGNTIYF. The CDR3 DNA follows: TGTGCCAGCAGCCCCCGGACAGCCCATCTCTCTGGAAACACCATATATTTT.

The J gene is TRBJ2-7, the V gene TRBV19; tentative D call: TRBD1 (5 bases). Germline CDR1 reads LNHDA; CDR2 reads SQIVND (reference sequence). With 3 bases removed from V and 0 bases from J, the gap between germline ends came to 18 bases. The length of the CDR3 is 17 residues. The CDR3 nucleotides read TGTGCCAGTAGTATTCGTCAGGCACAGGATAGCTCCTACGAGCAGTACTTC. Protein product: CASSIRQAQDSSYEQYF.

The V call is TRBV5-4, the J call TRBJ2-3; 13 nucleotides agree with TRBD2. The CDR3 has 15 residues. With V trimmed by 5 bases and J by 9 bases, 9 bases remained unmatched. In germline, CDR1 is SGHNT, CDR2 YYREEE (reference sequence). As DNA, the CDR3 is TGTGCCAGCAGATCGGGACTAGCGGGACGGAAGACGCAGTATTTT. Translating it yields CASRSGLAGRKTQYF.

J is TRBJ2-7 and V is TRBV7-8, with 8 bases that match TRBD2. Germline CDR1 SGHVS, CDR2 FQNEAQ. The CDR3 has 13 amino acids. J was trimmed by 7 bases and V by 5 bases; bases with no gene match: 7. CDR3 in DNA: TGTGCCAGCAGCCGAATACGGGAGGGGGAGCAGTACTTC. It encodes CASSRIREGEQYF.

The chain has TRBV27 and TRBJ1-5, with TRBD1 identical over 7 bases. The CDR3 length is 14 residues. Trimming took 6 bases from V and 2 from J; bases not matched to a gene: 4. CDR1 and CDR2 from the germline V gene are MNHEY and SMNVEV (reference sequence). CDR3 sequence reads: CASRSTGGNQPQHF. As DNA, the CDR3 is TGTGCCAGCAGAAGTACAGGGGGCAATCAGCCCCAGCATTTT.

The chain has TRBV5-1 and TRBJ2-2; D is undetermined. The CDR3 is 12 amino acids. The V end was cut by 6 bases, the J end by 6 bases, with 9 bases between. From germline, CDR1 is SGHRS and CDR2 YFSETQ. CDR3 residues: CASTRESGELFF. In DNA, the CDR3 is TGCGCCAGCACTCGTGAGTCCGGGGAGCTGTTTTTT.

The V and J genes are TRBV5-4 and TRBJ1-1, with 8 bases fitting TRBD1. After removal of 3 bases from V and 4 bases from J, the junction contained 8 bases not matched to a gene. The CDR3 length is 15 residues. Germline CDR1 SGHNT, CDR2 YYREEE (reference sequence). The CDR3 nucleotides read TGTGCCAGCAGCTCTCCGACAGGGGCTGGCACTGAAGCTTTCTTT. Translating it yields CASSSPTGAGTEAFF.

The rearrangement joins TRBV19 to TRBJ1-5; 7 nucleotides match TRBD1. V lost 1 base and J lost 5; bases outside the gene matches: 2. CDR1 and CDR2 from the germline V gene are LNHDA and SQIVND (reference sequence). The CDR3 has 14 amino acids. Here the CDR3 DNA reads TGTGCCAGTAGTATAGGGACAGGACATCAGCCCCAGCATTTT. Encoded protein: CASSIGTGHQPQHF.